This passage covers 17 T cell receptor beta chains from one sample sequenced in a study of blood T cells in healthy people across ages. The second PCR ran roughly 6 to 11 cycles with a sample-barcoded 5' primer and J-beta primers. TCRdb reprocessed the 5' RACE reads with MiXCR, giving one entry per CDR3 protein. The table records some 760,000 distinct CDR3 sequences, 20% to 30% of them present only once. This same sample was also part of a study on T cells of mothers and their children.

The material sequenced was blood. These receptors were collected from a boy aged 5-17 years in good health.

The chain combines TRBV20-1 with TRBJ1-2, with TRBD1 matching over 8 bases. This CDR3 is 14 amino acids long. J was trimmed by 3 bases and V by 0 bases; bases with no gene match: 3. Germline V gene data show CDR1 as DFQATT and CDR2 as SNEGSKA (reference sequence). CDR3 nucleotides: TGCAGTGCTAGAGACAGGGGGCGCGACTATGGCTACACCTTC. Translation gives CSARDRGRDYGYTF.

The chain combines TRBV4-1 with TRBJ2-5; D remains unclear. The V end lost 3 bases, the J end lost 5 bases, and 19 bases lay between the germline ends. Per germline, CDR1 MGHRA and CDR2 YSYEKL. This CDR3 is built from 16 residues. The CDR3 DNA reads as TGCGCCAGCAGCCACCTGAACGTCCCGAACGGGGAGACCCAGTACTTC. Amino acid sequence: CASSHLNVPNGETQYF.

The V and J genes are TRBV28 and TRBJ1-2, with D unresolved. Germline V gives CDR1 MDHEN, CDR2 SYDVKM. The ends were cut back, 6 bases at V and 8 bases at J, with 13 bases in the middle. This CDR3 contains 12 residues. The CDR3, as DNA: TGTGCCAGCAGGTCAGCGAGTCGAGGCTACACCTTC. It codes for CASRSASRGYTF.

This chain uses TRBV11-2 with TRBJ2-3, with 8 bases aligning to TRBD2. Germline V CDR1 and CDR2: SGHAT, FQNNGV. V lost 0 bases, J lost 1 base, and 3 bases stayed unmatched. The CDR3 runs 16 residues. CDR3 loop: CASSLDSGGGTDTQYF. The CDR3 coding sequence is TGTGCCAGCAGCTTAGATTCGGGAGGGGGCACAGATACGCAGTATTTT.

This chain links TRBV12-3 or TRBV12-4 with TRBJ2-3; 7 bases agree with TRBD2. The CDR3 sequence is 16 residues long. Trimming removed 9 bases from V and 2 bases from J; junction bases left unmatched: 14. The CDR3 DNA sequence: TGTGCCAGTCGGACCCGCCCGCTAGCGGCCACAGATACGCAGTATTTT. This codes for CASRTRPLAATDTQYF.

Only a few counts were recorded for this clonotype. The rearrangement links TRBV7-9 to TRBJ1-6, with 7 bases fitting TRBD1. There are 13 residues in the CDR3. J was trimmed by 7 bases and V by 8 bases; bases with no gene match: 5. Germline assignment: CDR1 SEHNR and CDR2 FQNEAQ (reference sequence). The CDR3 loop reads CASGRQGNSPLHF. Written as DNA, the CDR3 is TGTGCCAGCGGAAGACAGGGCAATTCACCCCTCCACTTT.

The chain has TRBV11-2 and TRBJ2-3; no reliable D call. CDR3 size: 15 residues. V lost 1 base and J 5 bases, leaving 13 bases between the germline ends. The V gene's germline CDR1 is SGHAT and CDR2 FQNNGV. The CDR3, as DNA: TGTGCCAGCAGCTTAGTCGGTTCGTCAGGAGATACGCAGTATTTT. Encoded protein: CASSLVGSSGDTQYF.

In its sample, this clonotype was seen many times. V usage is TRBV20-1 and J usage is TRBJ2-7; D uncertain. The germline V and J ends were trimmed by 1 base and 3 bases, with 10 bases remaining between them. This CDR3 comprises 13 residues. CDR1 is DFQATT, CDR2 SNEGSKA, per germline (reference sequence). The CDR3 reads CSARGTGDYEQYF. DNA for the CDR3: TGCAGTGCTAGAGGTACCGGAGACTACGAGCAGTACTTC.

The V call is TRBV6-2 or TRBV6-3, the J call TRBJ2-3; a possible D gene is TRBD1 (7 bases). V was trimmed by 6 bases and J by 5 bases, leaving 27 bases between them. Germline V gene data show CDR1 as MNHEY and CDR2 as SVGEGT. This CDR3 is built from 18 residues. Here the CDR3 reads CASSLRGQQGGPLDTQYF. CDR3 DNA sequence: TGTGCCAGCAGCCTTCGGGGGCAACAAGGGGGCCCCTTAGATACGCAGTATTTT.

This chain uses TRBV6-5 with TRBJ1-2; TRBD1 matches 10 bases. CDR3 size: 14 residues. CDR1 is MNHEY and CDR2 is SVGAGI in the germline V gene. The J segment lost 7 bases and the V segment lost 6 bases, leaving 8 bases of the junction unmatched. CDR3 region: CASSYGTGDRGYTF. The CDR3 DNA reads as TGTGCCAGCAGCTACGGGACAGGGGACCGTGGCTACACCTTC.

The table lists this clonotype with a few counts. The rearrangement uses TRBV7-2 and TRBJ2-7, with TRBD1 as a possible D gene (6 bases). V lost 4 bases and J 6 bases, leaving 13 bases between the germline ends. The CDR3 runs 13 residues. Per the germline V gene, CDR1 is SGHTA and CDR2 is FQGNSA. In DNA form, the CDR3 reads TGTGCCAGCAGCTCAGGGAACAGGGTCGAGCAGTACTTC. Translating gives CASSSGNRVEQYF.

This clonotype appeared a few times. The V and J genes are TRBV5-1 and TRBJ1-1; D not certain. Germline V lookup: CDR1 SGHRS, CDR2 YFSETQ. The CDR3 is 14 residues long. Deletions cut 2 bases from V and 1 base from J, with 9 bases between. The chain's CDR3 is CASSFGDGNTEAFF. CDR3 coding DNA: TGCGCCAGCAGCTTCGGAGACGGGAACACTGAAGCTTTCTTT. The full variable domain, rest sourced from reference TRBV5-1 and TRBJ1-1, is KAGVTQTPRYLIKTRGQQVTLSCSPISGHRSVSWYQQTPGQGLQFLFEYFSETQRNKGNFPGRFSGRQFSNSRSEMNVSTLELGDSALYLCASSFGDGNTEAFFGQGTRLTVV.

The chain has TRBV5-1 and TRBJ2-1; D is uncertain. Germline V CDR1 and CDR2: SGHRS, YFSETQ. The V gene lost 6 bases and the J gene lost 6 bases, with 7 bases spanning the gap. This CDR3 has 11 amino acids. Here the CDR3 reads CASTSGNEQFF. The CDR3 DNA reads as TGCGCCAGCACCTCCGGCAATGAGCAGTTCTTC.

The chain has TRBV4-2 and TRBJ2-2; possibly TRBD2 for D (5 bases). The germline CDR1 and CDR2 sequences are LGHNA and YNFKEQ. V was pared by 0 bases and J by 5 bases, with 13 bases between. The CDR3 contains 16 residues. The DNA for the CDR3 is TGTGCCAGCAGCCAAGAGGCGGGCCAAAGAACCGGGGAGCTGTTTTTT. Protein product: CASSQEAGQRTGELFF.

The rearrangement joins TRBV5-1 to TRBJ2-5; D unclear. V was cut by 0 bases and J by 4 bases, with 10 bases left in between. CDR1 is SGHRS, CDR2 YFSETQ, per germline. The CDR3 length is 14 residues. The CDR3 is CASSLVSDSETQYF. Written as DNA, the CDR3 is TGCGCCAGCAGCTTGGTGTCAGACTCAGAGACCCAGTACTTC.

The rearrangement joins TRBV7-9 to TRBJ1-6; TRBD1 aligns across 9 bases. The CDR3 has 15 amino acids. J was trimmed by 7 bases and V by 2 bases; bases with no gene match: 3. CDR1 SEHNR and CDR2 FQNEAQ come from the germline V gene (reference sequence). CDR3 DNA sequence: TGTGCCAGCAGCTTAACAGGGGGCTGGAATTCACCCCTCCACTTT. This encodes CASSLTGGWNSPLHF.

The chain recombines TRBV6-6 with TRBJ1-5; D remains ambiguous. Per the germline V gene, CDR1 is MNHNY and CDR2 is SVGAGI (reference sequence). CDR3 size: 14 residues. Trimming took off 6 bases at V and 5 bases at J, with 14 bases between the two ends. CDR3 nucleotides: TGTGCCAGCAGCCCTGGGAGGGATTATCAGCCCCAGCATTTT. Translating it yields CASSPGRDYQPQHF.